This TCR beta chain came from a study of blood T cell repertoires in COVID-19. Sequencing used immunoSEQ multiplex PCR; TCRdb keeps in-frame clones, though not all of them. This sample has roughly 86,000 clones, with almost 85% found just once. The germline gives CDR1 LGHDT, CDR2 YNNKEL (reference sequence). The CDR3 sequence is 13 residues long. Trimming took 2 bases from V and 9 from J, leaving 11 bases between them. Sequenced input: peripheral blood. V and J are TRBV3-1 (or the pseudogene TRBV3-2) and TRBJ1-5, with D perhaps TRBD1 (5 bases). The source of this sequence is a human donor in a cohort sampled during active COVID-19. Written as DNA, the CDR3 is TGTGCCAGCAGCCAAATGGGGCAGGGGCCCCAGCATTTT. As protein: CASSQMGQGPQHF.